The clone carrying this T cell receptor (beta chain) was seen only a few times. As yet, its antigen is unknown. This specimen comes from a study of beta chain features in type 1 diabetes. Study-wide findings and caveats: Shorter TCRB CDR3s, moderately but significantly so, marked every one of the four CD4+ subsets in Type 1 diabetes patients.

Of the isolated RNA, all was reverse transcribed, and so the sequenced material was expressed TCRB transcripts. Measured with immunoSEQ multiplex PCR; TCRdb has only the in-frame clones, and not every one. Of around 400,000 clones in the sample, 10% to 15% were seen once. The sequence came from a man aged 18-30 years in good health. Sequenced sample: naive CD4+ T cells from blood.

This CDR3 reads CASSRTGVDNEQFF. The CDR3 nucleotides read TGTGCCAGCAGCCGTACAGGGGTGGACAATGAGCAGTTCTTC. The chain combines TRBV5-4 with TRBJ2-1; the match to TRBD1 covers 7 bases. Germline CDR1 reads SGHNT; CDR2 reads YYREEE (reference sequence). The junction had 6 bases not matched to a gene; V was cut back by 4 bases and J by 5 bases. The CDR3 covers 14 residues.